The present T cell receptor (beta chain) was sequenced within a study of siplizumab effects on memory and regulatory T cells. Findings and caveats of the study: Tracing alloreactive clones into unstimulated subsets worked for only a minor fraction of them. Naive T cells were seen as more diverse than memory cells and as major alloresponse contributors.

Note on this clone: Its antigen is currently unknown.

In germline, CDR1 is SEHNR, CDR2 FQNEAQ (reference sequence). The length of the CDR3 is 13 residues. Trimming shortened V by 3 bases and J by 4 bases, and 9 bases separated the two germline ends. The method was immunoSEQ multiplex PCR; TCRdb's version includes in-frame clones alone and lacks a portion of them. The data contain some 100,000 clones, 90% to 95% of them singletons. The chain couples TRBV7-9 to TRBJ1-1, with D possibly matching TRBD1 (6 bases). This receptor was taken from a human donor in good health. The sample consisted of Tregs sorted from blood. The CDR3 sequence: CASSFRTATEAFF. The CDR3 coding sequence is TGTGCCAGCAGCTTCAGGACAGCCACTGAAGCTTTCTTT.